The sequence of this TCR beta chain was determined in a study of T cell responses to AZD1222 COVID-19 vaccine. Background on the study: Some second doses came at about 4 weeks and others at about 12 weeks; these were pooled.

The CDR3 is 14 amino acids. Germline assignment: CDR1 SGDLS and CDR2 YYNGEE. The V end lost 4 bases, the J end lost 4 bases, and 14 bases lay between the germline ends. Clones were sequenced by immunoSEQ multiplex PCR, and TCRdb holds only the in-frame ones, with some missing. Of 150,000 to 200,000 clones listed, almost 90% are singletons. Notes on this clone: Antigen: not known.

Study-level results: There were vaccine-associated CD4 TCRs across spike, dominant at 160-218 and 743-854. Without day 14 samples, only post-peak T cell repertoires were studied.

The chain links TRBV9 to TRBJ1-1; weak D call: TRBD1 (6 bases). The sample was peripheral blood, taken on day 0 of AZD1222 vaccination. The clonotype originates from an adult in good health. The CDR3 protein is CASSPTGKSTEAFF. For the CDR3, the DNA is TGTGCCAGCAGCCCTACAGGGAAGAGCACTGAAGCTTTCTTT. The complete variable domain, with remaining parts taken from reference TRBV9 and TRBJ1-1, reads DSGVTQTPKHLITATGQRVTLRCSPRSGDLSVYWYQQSLDQGLQFLIQYYNGEERAKGNILERFSAQQFPDLHSELNLSSLELGDSALYFCASSPTGKSTEAFFGQGTRLTVV.